Listed here are 24 T cell receptor beta chains from one sample, sequenced in a study of identical twins (dated by TCRdb to the mid-2010s). The library was generated by 5' RACE. Sequencer: Illumina HiSeq 2000. TCRdb cleaned the public reads at Q25 with fastp, built clones with MiXCR and kept in-frame beta chains. Each CDR3 protein appears once, grouped with its most common genes and DNA. The sample has approximately 190,000 distinct CDR3 sequences on record, roughly 15% of them singletons. The ten largest make up about 38% of the sample. The same specimen was also included in a second study, on T cells expressing NK-cell markers.

Specimen: CD8+ T cells sorted from blood. These TCRs come from a woman younger than 35 in good health.

The sample holds a few counts of this clonotype. The chain uses TRBV20-1 and TRBJ2-3, with D maybe TRBD2 (5 bases). Trimming removed 3 bases at V and 1 base at J, with 11 bases between. Germline CDR1 DFQATT, CDR2 SNEGSKA (reference sequence). The CDR3 loop spans 14 amino acids. CDR3 amino acids: CSARDFPRTDTQYF. DNA of the CDR3: TGCAGTGCTAGGGACTTCCCCCGCACAGATACGCAGTATTTT.

There are a few counts of this clonotype. The chain carries TRBV7-9 and TRBJ2-7; D gene uncertain. Germline V gives CDR1 SEHNR, CDR2 FQNEAQ (reference sequence). V shed 3 bases and J shed 7 bases, with 16 bases lying between them. There are 14 residues in the CDR3. The CDR3 reads CASSLALPPDEQYF. For the CDR3, the DNA is TGTGCCAGCAGCTTGGCACTTCCCCCGGATGAGCAGTACTTC.

This clonotype was counted only a few times. The gene calls are TRBV21-1 and TRBJ1-3; whether TRBD1, the table's D call, matches the DNA was not checked. TRBV21-1 is described as a pseudogene. The CDR3 is 16 residues long. CDR3 region: CASSSRDTYSGNTIYF. In DNA, the CDR3 is TGTGCCAGCAGCAGCCGGGACACCTACTCTGGAAACACCATATATTTT.

This clonotype was seen a handful of times. This CDR3 is CASSLLGGQGTDTQYF. In DNA, the CDR3 is TGTGCCAGCAGTTTACTGGGGGGACAGGGTACAGATACGCAGTATTTT. This chain links TRBV27 with TRBJ2-3, with 9 bases aligning to TRBD1. This CDR3 has 16 amino acids. V lost 2 bases and J lost 3; bases outside the gene matches: 6. Germline CDR1 and CDR2: MNHEY and SMNVEV (reference sequence).

The gene calls are TRBV11-2 and TRBJ2-7; 7 nucleotides match TRBD2. This CDR3 has 16 amino acids. The J segment lost 3 bases and the V segment lost 4 bases, leaving 12 bases of the junction unmatched. Germline V gene sequence: CDR1 SGHAT, CDR2 FQNNGV. As DNA, the CDR3 is TGTGCCAGCAGCTCGTCGCGCGGGGGAGCGAACTACGAGCAGTACTTC. Its protein product is CASSSSRGGANYEQYF.

This clonotype has at least ten counts. V and J are TRBV7-2 and TRBJ1-2; the D is unclear. Germline V gene data show CDR1 as SGHTA and CDR2 as FQGNSA. With 2 bases removed from V and 4 bases from J, the gap between germline ends came to 8 bases. The CDR3 is made up of 13 amino acids. The CDR3 loop reads CASSLNRVYGYTF. The DNA for the CDR3 is TGTGCCAGCAGCTTAAACCGAGTCTATGGCTACACCTTC.

The V call is TRBV4-3, the J call TRBJ2-1; D is unclear. Trimming removed 4 bases from V and 7 bases from J, with 14 bases in between. Germline V gene sequence: CDR1 LGHNA, CDR2 YSLEER. This CDR3 comprises 14 residues. This CDR3 reads CASSRYTVKNEQFF. In DNA, the CDR3 is TGCGCCAGCAGCCGATATACAGTCAAGAATGAGCAGTTCTTC.

The chain links TRBV11-2 to TRBJ2-4; D unresolved. V dropped 6 bases and J dropped 0 bases, with 21 bases sitting between them. CDR3 length equals 18 residues. The V gene's germline CDR1 is SGHAT and CDR2 FQNNGV. The CDR3 nucleotides are TGTGCCAGCAGACACAGCCTAATCCTACCCGTAGCCAAAAACATTCAGTACTTC. Translating it yields CASRHSLILPVAKNIQYF.

This clonotype was detected a few times. The rearrangement uses TRBV5-1 and TRBJ2-3; 11 bases match TRBD2. The germline V gene encodes CDR1 SGHRS and CDR2 YFSETQ. V trimming: 5 bases; J trimming: 7 bases; junction bases outside the gene matches: 9. CDR3 size: 15 residues. CDR3 sequence reads: CASSPTSGMGYTQYF. The CDR3 region has the DNA TGCGCCAGCAGTCCGACTAGCGGGATGGGATATACGCAGTATTTT.

Worth noting for this clonotype: One base away lies a much larger clone, so this may be a sequencing read error. J is TRBJ2-3 and V is TRBV24-1, with D perhaps TRBD1 (6 bases). The CDR3 contains 16 residues. The V end was cut by 3 bases, the J end by 2 bases, with 14 bases between. From germline, CDR1 is KGHDR and CDR2 SFDVKD. The CDR3 DNA follows: TGTGCCACCAGTGATGAACAGGGCCTCAACACAGATACGCAGTATTTT. Its translation: CATSDEQGLNTDTQYF.

The J gene is TRBJ1-2, the V gene TRBV4-3; 7 bases map to TRBD1. Per germline, CDR1 LGHNA and CDR2 YSLEER. CDR3 length: 14 amino acids. The V gene end was trimmed by 3 bases and the J gene end by 1 base; junction bases not matched to a gene: 2. CDR3 bases: TGCGCCAGCAGCCAGGACAGGTTTAACTATGGCTACACCTTC. Its protein product is CASSQDRFNYGYTF.

The chain links TRBV20-1 to TRBJ1-2; D is undetermined. Per the germline V gene, CDR1 is DFQATT and CDR2 is SNEGSKA (reference sequence). The V end was cut by 2 bases, the J end by 2 bases, with 6 bases between. This CDR3 region has 12 residues. The CDR3 sequence: CSARTRNYGYTF. CDR3 nucleotide sequence: TGCAGTGCTAGAACCAGAAACTATGGCTACACCTTC.

This clonotype has more than one count but fewer than ten. The J gene is TRBJ2-1, the V gene TRBV11-2; TRBD2 matches at 9 bases. CDR3 size: 15 residues. Germline V gives CDR1 SGHAT, CDR2 FQNNGV. V lost 3 bases, J lost 8 bases, and 8 bases stayed unmatched. The CDR3 here is CASSFFSAGGDEQFF. In DNA, the CDR3 is TGTGCCAGCAGCTTTTTCTCAGCGGGGGGCGATGAGCAGTTCTTC.

This clonotype was observed a few times. The V gene is TRBV10-3, the J gene TRBJ2-1, with TRBD2 matching over 8 bases. The CDR3 is made up of 15 amino acids. In germline, CDR1 is ENHRY, CDR2 SYGVKD. V dropped 4 bases and J dropped 0; count of bases not matched to a gene: 2. This CDR3 reads CAISVSGSSYNEQFF. CDR3 in DNA: TGTGCCATCAGTGTAAGCGGGAGCTCCTACAATGAGCAGTTCTTC.

Notes on this clonotype: Relative to the germline gene, one junction end is altered; a read error may explain this. V and J are TRBV7-9 and TRBJ1-2; no firm D call. This CDR3 is built from 14 residues. Germline CDR1 SEHNR, CDR2 FQNEAQ (reference sequence). The DNA for the CDR3 is TGTGCCAGCAGTTTAGGTGGCAGTAACTATGGCTACACCTTC. This gives the protein CASSLGGSNYGYTF.

In its sample, this clonotype was seen a few times. The chain employs TRBV6-5 and TRBJ2-2; D gene uncertain. Trimming cost V 2 bases and J 4 bases, with 8 bases left between them. Germline lookup yields CDR1 MNHEY and CDR2 SVGAGI. CDR3 length: 14 residues. The CDR3 sequence is CASSYVPRTGELFF. DNA for the CDR3: TGTGCCAGCAGTTACGTGCCCCGCACCGGGGAGCTGTTTTTT.

This clonotype was picked up a small number of times. This rearrangement joins TRBV7-9 to TRBJ2-3; 7 bases line up with TRBD1. The CDR3 consists of 16 residues. The germline V gene encodes CDR1 SEHNR and CDR2 FQNEAQ (reference sequence). The V segment lost 5 bases and the J segment 1 base; nucleotides outside the gene matches: 9. CDR3 in DNA: TGTGCCAGCAGCGCCCAAGACAGGGCCGGCACAGATACGCAGTATTTT. It specifies CASSAQDRAGTDTQYF.

The chain uses TRBV7-8 and TRBJ2-1; 11 bases fit TRBD2. Trimming removed 5 bases from V and 2 bases from J; junction bases left unmatched: 5. CDR1 is SGHVS, CDR2 FQNEAQ, per germline. This CDR3 has 16 amino acids. The DNA of the CDR3 is TGTGCCAGCAGCCCGCGACTAGCGGGGACCTACAATGAGCAGTTCTTC. This encodes CASSPRLAGTYNEQFF.

This clonotype was found many times. V gene TRBV13 combines with J gene TRBJ2-7, with D unresolved. V gave up 4 bases and J gave up 7 bases, with 11 bases separating them. This CDR3 is built from 12 residues. The germline gives CDR1 PRHDT, CDR2 FYEKMQ (reference sequence). CDR3 region: CASSSPRQEQYF. CDR3 DNA sequence: TGTGCCAGCAGCTCCCCCCGGCAGGAGCAGTACTTC.

This clonotype was seen at least ten times. V is TRBV4-1 and J is TRBJ2-3; D call uncertain. This CDR3 is built from 15 residues. CDR1 is MGHRA and CDR2 is YSYEKL in the germline V gene. Trimming stripped 1 base from V and 3 bases from J, with 11 bases between. The CDR3: CASSQGAAATDTQYF. CDR3 in DNA: TGCGCCAGCAGCCAAGGGGCGGCAGCTACAGATACGCAGTATTTT.

This chain uses TRBV5-1 with TRBJ2-5; D uncertain. The V gene's germline CDR1 is SGHRS and CDR2 YFSETQ. V gave up 3 bases and J gave up 1 base, with 10 bases separating them. The CDR3 is 14 amino acids. This CDR3 is CASSYRNLQETQYF. CDR3 DNA: TGCGCCAGCAGCTATCGGAACCTCCAAGAGACCCAGTACTTC.

This clonotype has only a few counts. The rearrangement links TRBV7-9 to TRBJ1-1, with D unclear. The germline V gene has CDR1 SEHNR and CDR2 FQNEAQ (reference sequence). V dropped 4 bases and J dropped 1 base, with 16 bases sitting between them. This CDR3 has 16 residues. Here the CDR3 reads CASSSRLRQPNTEAFF. CDR3 coding DNA: TGTGCCAGCAGCTCACGATTGAGACAACCGAACACTGAAGCTTTCTTT.

This clonotype appeared a few times. The chain has TRBV7-9 and TRBJ1-2, with no clear D. Trimming pared 5 bases from V and 7 bases from J, leaving 11 bases between. This CDR3 has 12 residues. Germline V gene data show CDR1 as SEHNR and CDR2 as FQNEAQ (reference sequence). The CDR3 coding sequence is TGTGCCAGCAGCCAACGGGGTGGTGGCTACACCTTC. Translating gives CASSQRGGGYTF.

This clonotype was detected ten times or more. The rearrangement joins TRBV7-9 to TRBJ2-3; 7 bases fit TRBD2. J gave up 4 bases and V 4 bases, and 11 bases lay outside the gene matches. This CDR3 spans 16 amino acids. The germline gives CDR1 SEHNR, CDR2 FQNEAQ (reference sequence). The CDR3 DNA reads as TGTGCCAGCAGCTCCGTAACGGGGGGAATAGCAGATACGCAGTATTTT. Translating gives CASSSVTGGIADTQYF.